This TCR beta chain was captured by sequencing in a study of CD8+ T cells in alopecia areata. Points from the study as a whole: Tofacitinib significantly lowered scalp clonality and expanded CD8+ clones among the top 100.

Extracted RNA was reverse transcribed, and the resulting cDNA served as sequencing template. The assay was immunoSEQ multiplex PCR, and TCRdb's table has in-frame clones only and misses some. Of hundreds of thousands of clones listed, more than 55% are singletons. Noted treatment: oral pan-JAK inhibitor, 5-10 mg twice daily. This CDR3 comprises 13 residues. Trimming removed 4 bases from V and 7 bases from J, with 8 bases in between. The germline V gene has CDR1 SEHNR and CDR2 FQNEAQ (reference sequence). Turning to this clone: Antigen specificity is unknown.

The rearrangement uses TRBV7-9 and TRBJ1-6, with a tentative D call TRBD1 (6 bases). The TCR sequence derives from a human donor with alopecia areata. This sample comprised CD4+ T cells sorted from blood, obtained at approximately week 42, from a patient treated with tofacitinib. This CDR3 reads CASSSTGNSPLHF. For the CDR3, the DNA is TGTGCCAGCAGCTCAACAGGGAATTCACCCCTCCACTTT.